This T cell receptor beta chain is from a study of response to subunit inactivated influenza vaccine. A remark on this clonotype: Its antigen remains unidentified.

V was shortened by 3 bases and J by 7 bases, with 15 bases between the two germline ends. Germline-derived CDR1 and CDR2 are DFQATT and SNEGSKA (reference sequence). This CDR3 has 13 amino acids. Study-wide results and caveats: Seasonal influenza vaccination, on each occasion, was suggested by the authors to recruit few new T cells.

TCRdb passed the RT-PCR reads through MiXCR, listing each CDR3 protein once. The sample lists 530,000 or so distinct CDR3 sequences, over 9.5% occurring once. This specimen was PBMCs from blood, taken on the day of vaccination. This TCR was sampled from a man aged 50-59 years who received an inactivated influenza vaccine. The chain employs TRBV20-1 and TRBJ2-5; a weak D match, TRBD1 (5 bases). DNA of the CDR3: TGCAGTGCTAGCGGTACAGCAAGGGGGACCCAGTACTTC. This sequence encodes CSASGTARGTQYF.